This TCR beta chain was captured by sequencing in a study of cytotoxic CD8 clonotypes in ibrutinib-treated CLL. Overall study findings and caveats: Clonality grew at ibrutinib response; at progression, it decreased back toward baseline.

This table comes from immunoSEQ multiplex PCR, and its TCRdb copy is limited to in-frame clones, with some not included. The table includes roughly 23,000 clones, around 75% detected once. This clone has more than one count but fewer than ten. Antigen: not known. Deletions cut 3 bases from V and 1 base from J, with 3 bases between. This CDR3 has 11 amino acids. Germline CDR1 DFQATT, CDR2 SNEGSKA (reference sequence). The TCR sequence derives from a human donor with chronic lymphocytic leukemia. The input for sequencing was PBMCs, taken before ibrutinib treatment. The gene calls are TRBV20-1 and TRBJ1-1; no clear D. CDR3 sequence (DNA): TGCAGTGCTAGCGGGAACACTGAAGCTTTCTTT. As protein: CSASGNTEAFF.